Listed here are 31 T cell receptor beta chains from one sample, sequenced in a study of shared clonotypes between healthy human individuals. Sequencing was performed with immunoSEQ multiplex PCR; in TCRdb, only in-frame clones are kept and a portion is missing. The data hold some 490,000 clones, with more than 65% observed a single time. Sequenced sample: PBMCs. The receptors originated from a woman aged 40 to 50 in good health. Some clones in this sample may be carry-over from other donors' samples.

The chain is built from TRBV28 and TRBJ2-1; 8 positions agree with TRBD2. The ends lost 6 bases at V and 2 bases at J; junction bases unmatched: 6. Germline CDR1 and CDR2: MDHEN and SYDVKM. The CDR3 length is 15 residues. CDR3 DNA: TGTGCCAGCAGCCGTAGCGGGAACACCTACAATGAGCAGTTCTTC. It yields the protein CASSRSGNTYNEQFF.

The rearrangement uses TRBV5-4 and TRBJ1-1, with 10 bases matching TRBD1. Per the germline V gene, CDR1 is SGHNT and CDR2 is YYREEE (reference sequence). Trimming removed 5 bases from V and 3 bases from J; junction bases left unmatched: 10. The CDR3 runs to 16 residues. This CDR3 is CASRRGQGSSDTEAFF. CDR3 DNA sequence: TGTGCCAGCAGGAGGGGACAGGGGTCGTCGGACACTGAAGCTTTCTTT.

The chain recombines TRBV7-9 with TRBJ1-1; possible D gene TRBD1, 6 bases. This CDR3 region has 17 residues. Trimming took off 6 bases at V and 0 bases at J, with 20 bases between the two ends. Germline V gene data show CDR1 as SEHNR and CDR2 as FQNEAQ (reference sequence). Here the CDR3 DNA reads TGTGCCAGCAGACCGCCGGCAGGGGCGGGTTTGAACACTGAAGCTTTCTTT. As protein: CASRPPAGAGLNTEAFF.

The V and J genes are TRBV7-3 and TRBJ2-7; 7 nucleotides line up with TRBD1. Germline-derived CDR1 and CDR2 are SGHTA and FQGTGA. J gave up 2 bases and V 2 bases, and 3 bases lay outside the gene matches. This CDR3 has 14 residues. The CDR3 loop is CASSLETGTYEQYF. CDR3 in DNA: TGTGCCAGCAGCTTAGAGACAGGGACCTACGAGCAGTACTTC.

A word on this clone: A far bigger clonotype differs at one base, so this is likely a read error. The chain carries TRBV30 and TRBJ2-3; possible D gene TRBD2, 5 bases. This CDR3 contains 17 residues. The ends were cut back, 3 bases at V and 2 bases at J, with 21 bases in the middle. Germline assignment: CDR1 GTSNPN and CDR2 SVGIG (reference sequence). The CDR3 reads CAWRDSRSLGYTDTQYF. The CDR3 bases are TGTGCCTGGAGGGACTCCCGTTCACTAGGTTACACAGATACGCAGTATTTT.

The chain links TRBV7-8 to TRBJ2-5; no reliable D call. The V gene lost 2 bases and the J gene lost 5 bases, with 6 bases spanning the gap. The CDR3 extends over 12 amino acids. Germline CDR1 and CDR2: SGHVS and FQNEAQ. Here the CDR3 reads CASSLLGETQYF. The DNA of the CDR3 is TGTGCCAGCAGCTTATTGGGTGAGACCCAGTACTTC. The entire variable domain, with the rest obtained from reference TRBV7-8 and TRBJ2-5, is as follows: GAGVSQSPRYKVAKRGQDVALRCDPISGHVSLFWYQQALGQGPEFLTYFQNEAQLDKSGLPSDRFFAERPEGSVSTLKIQRTQQEDSAVYLCASSLLGETQYFGPGTRLLVL.

The chain couples TRBV7-9 to TRBJ1-1, with TRBD1 matching over 10 bases. Germline CDR1 reads SEHNR; CDR2 reads FQNEAQ (reference sequence). The CDR3 loop spans 13 amino acids. With V trimmed by 11 bases and J by 5 bases, 8 bases remained unmatched. The CDR3 here is CAASGTGVTEAFF. CDR3 bases: TGTGCCGCCTCCGGGACAGGGGTTACTGAAGCTTTCTTT.

This clone was found once. The rearrangement joins TRBV2 to TRBJ2-1; perhaps TRBD2 as D (5 bases). Trimming cost V 1 base and J 6 bases, with 7 bases left between them. Germline V gene lookup returns CDR1 SNHLY and CDR2 FYNNEI. The CDR3 runs 13 residues. The chain's CDR3 is CASSEGRGNEQFF. The CDR3, as DNA: TGTGCCAGCAGTGAAGGCCGGGGCAATGAGCAGTTCTTC.

The rearrangement joins TRBV28 to TRBJ2-2; 9 bases map to TRBD2. Per germline, CDR1 MDHEN and CDR2 SYDVKM. Trimming cost V 7 bases and J 4 bases; bases outside gene matches: 4. The CDR3 has 14 residues. CDR3 DNA: TGTGCCAGCACGCGGGGGGGCGGCACCGGGGAGCTGTTTTTT. This translates into CASTRGGGTGELFF.

Concerning this clone itself: The likely explanation is a read error, given a far larger clone one base away. The CDR3, as DNA: TGTGCCAGCAGCCTACTGCCCTACGAGCAGTACTTC. This sequence encodes CASSLLPYEQYF. The chain employs TRBV5-6 and TRBJ2-7; D not certain. The CDR3 covers 12 residues. The V gene's germline CDR1 is SGHDT and CDR2 YYEEEE. V gave up 4 bases and J gave up 2 bases, with 7 bases separating them.

The chain links TRBV25-1 to TRBJ1-4, with D perhaps matching TRBD1 (5 bases). CDR1 is MGHDK and CDR2 is SYGVNS in the germline V gene. The CDR3 spans 12 residues. CDR3 coding DNA: TGTGCGGGGAGGAGGGGTAATGAAAAACTGTTTTTT. Protein sequence: CAGRRGNEKLFF.

The DNA for the CDR3 is TGTGCCATCAGTGAGGAAGGGGACACTGAAGCTTTCTTT. Its translation is CAISEEGDTEAFF. The chain uses TRBV10-3 and TRBJ1-1; D perhaps matches TRBD1 (5 bases). V gave up 2 bases and J gave up 3 bases, with 7 bases separating them. Germline V gene sequence: CDR1 ENHRY, CDR2 SYGVKD. The CDR3 runs to 13 residues.

V gene TRBV28 combines with J gene TRBJ1-1; a weak D match, TRBD1 (5 bases). Germline V lookup: CDR1 MDHEN, CDR2 SYDVKM. V lost 5 bases to trimming and J lost 7 bases, with 11 bases between them. This CDR3 has 12 residues. The CDR3: CASSTPDSEAFF. The CDR3 nucleotides read TGTGCCAGCAGTACACCCGACAGTGAAGCTTTCTTT.

Comments on this clone: A far larger clone is only one base removed, so a read error is likely. Distinct nucleotide sequences in the sample also encode this CDR3. V and J are TRBV10-1 and TRBJ1-1; no firm D call. Per germline, CDR1 WNHNN and CDR2 SYGVQD (reference sequence). The CDR3 totals 13 residues. This chain's CDR3 is CASMGGANTEAFF. The CDR3 DNA sequence: TGCGCCAGCATGGGAGGTGCAAACACTGAAGCATTCTTT.

Comment on this clone: Since no conserved phenylalanine or tryptophan closes the CDR3, a read error is the likely cause. The CDR3 DNA follows: TGCAGCGTTGGGGTCGATACCTACGAGCAGTACTTA. It yields the protein CSVGVDTYEQYL. The chain joins TRBV29-1 to TRBJ2-7; D call uncertain. The CDR3 spans 12 residues. Germline V lookup: CDR1 SQVTM, CDR2 ANQGSEA. Deletions cut 4 bases from V and 2 bases from J, with 9 bases between.

A few counts support this clone. This is likely an artifact of a read error, given a far larger clone one base away. Distinct nucleotide sequences in the sample also encode this CDR3. The chain recombines TRBV4-1 with TRBJ2-5, with D perhaps matching TRBD1 or TRBD2 (5 bases each). The germline V gene has CDR1 MGHRA and CDR2 YSYEKL. This CDR3 region has 15 residues. The V gene lost 0 bases and the J gene lost 8 bases, with 16 bases spanning the gap. The DNA for the CDR3 is TGCGCCAGCAGCCAAGAGGGGCTACGGGGAGAAACCCAGTACTTC. It codes for CASSQEGLRGETQYF.

The V and J genes are TRBV19 and TRBJ1-1, with 7 bases fitting TRBD1. From germline, CDR1 is LNHDA and CDR2 SQIVND (reference sequence). The J segment lost 8 bases and the V segment lost 5 bases, leaving 5 bases of the junction unmatched. The CDR3 spans 12 residues. CDR3 in DNA: TGTGCCAGTAGTTTTCTACAGGGGGAAGCTTTCTTT. Translated: CASSFLQGEAFF.

The J gene is TRBJ1-2, the V gene TRBV7-1; TRBD1 matches at 9 bases. TRBV7-1 is annotated as an ORF whose role is uncertain. With V trimmed by 6 bases and J by 8 bases, 10 bases remained unmatched. CDR3 length: 14 amino acids. CDR3 DNA: TGTGCCAGCAGTCGTAGCGGGACAGGGAGCGGCTACACCTTC. It encodes CASSRSGTGSGYTF.

The gene calls are TRBV6-4 and TRBJ2-3; 15 nucleotides match TRBD2. The junction had 7 bases not matched to a gene; V was cut back by 6 bases and J by 6 bases. CDR1 is MRHNA and CDR2 is SNTAGT in the germline V gene. The CDR3 extends over 16 amino acids. The CDR3 loop reads CASSPGLAGGGDTQYF. In DNA, the CDR3 is TGTGCCAGCAGCCCGGGACTAGCGGGAGGAGGCGATACGCAGTATTTT.

A note on this clone: A much larger clone is a single base away; this may be a read error. The chain has TRBV5-1 and TRBJ2-7, with 8 bases that match TRBD1. V dropped 4 bases and J dropped 6; count of bases not matched to a gene: 9. Germline CDR1 SGHRS, CDR2 YFSETQ. CDR3 length: 14 residues. For the CDR3, the DNA is TGCGCCAGCAGCCTGGACAGGGATCCGGGCGAGCAGTACTTC. The encoded protein is CASSLDRDPGEQYF.

This clone came up many times. This chain joins TRBV5-1 and TRBJ2-5; 12 positions match TRBD1. The CDR3 is made up of 17 amino acids. Germline V gene sequence: CDR1 SGHRS, CDR2 YFSETQ. V lost 4 bases to trimming and J lost 5 bases; unmatched junction nucleotides: 12. The CDR3 nucleotides are TGCGCCAGCAGCCCGCGTCCCGGGACAGGGGGCCTCGAGACCCAGTACTTC. It encodes CASSPRPGTGGLETQYF. The whole variable domain, remainder taken from reference TRBV5-1 and TRBJ2-5, is KAGVTQTPRYLIKTRGQQVTLSCSPISGHRSVSWYQQTPGQGLQFLFEYFSETQRNKGNFPGRFSGRQFSNSRSEMNVSTLELGDSALYLCASSPRPGTGGLETQYFGPGTRLLVL.

The chain has TRBV19 and TRBJ1-5; 7 bases match TRBD1. V shed 4 bases, J shed 4 bases, and the junction held 16 bases outside the gene matches. Germline loops: CDR1 LNHDA, CDR2 SQIVND (reference sequence). This CDR3 region has 18 residues. The CDR3 DNA reads TGTGCCAGTAGTACTGACTTCCCCGGGACAGAGACAAATCAGCCCCAGCATTTT. Translated: CASSTDFPGTETNQPQHF.

In the case of this clone: A far larger clone is one nucleotide away, so this likely arose from a read error. CDR3 loop: CAAGVATAEAFF. The CDR3 region has the DNA TGTGCCGCCGGGGTAGCTACAGCTGAAGCTTTCTTT. The chain joins TRBV15 to TRBJ1-1; no firm D call. CDR1 is LNHNV and CDR2 is YYDKDF in the germline V gene (reference sequence). V was pared by 11 bases and J by 6 bases, with 16 bases between. CDR3 length: 12 residues.

J is TRBJ2-2 and V is TRBV6-4; 9 nucleotides agree with TRBD2. Germline V CDR1 and CDR2: MRHNA, SNTAGT. V was pared by 0 bases and J by 4 bases, with 6 bases of the junction left unmatched. The CDR3 consists of 17 residues. CDR3: CASSDSALAGVTGELFF. The CDR3 coding sequence is TGTGCCAGCAGTGACTCAGCACTAGCGGGTGTCACCGGGGAGCTGTTTTTT.

The chain joins TRBV25-1 to TRBJ1-4; 7 bases match TRBD1. This CDR3 is built from 14 residues. Germline CDR1 is MGHDK and CDR2 is SYGVNS. V lost 4 bases to trimming and J lost 6 bases; unmatched junction nucleotides: 5. The CDR3 sequence: CASSGAGGYEKLFF. CDR3 sequence (DNA): TGTGCCAGCAGTGGGGCAGGGGGATATGAAAAACTGTTTTTT.

The V and J genes are TRBV28 and TRBJ2-4, with D perhaps TRBD1 or TRBD2 (5 bases each). V shed 10 bases and J shed 3 bases, with 13 bases lying between them. The CDR3 totals 13 residues. The germline V gene has CDR1 MDHEN and CDR2 SYDVKM. CDR3: CATTGRDKNIQYF. In nucleotides, the CDR3 is TGTGCCACCACGGGACGGGACAAAAACATTCAGTACTTC.

Comments on this clone: Other DNA sequences of this sample code for an identical CDR3. The V gene is TRBV19, the J gene TRBJ2-1; TRBD2 is a possible D gene (6 bases). The CDR3 length is 15 residues. The V gene's germline CDR1 is LNHDA and CDR2 SQIVND (reference sequence). V gave up 3 bases and J gave up 3 bases, with 12 bases separating them. CDR3 sequence reads: CASSISSGGYNEQFF. The CDR3 region has the DNA TGTGCCAGTAGTATCTCCTCCGGGGGCTACAATGAGCAGTTCTTC.

This sequence joins TRBV7-2 and TRBJ2-3; D is possibly TRBD1 or TRBD2 (6 bases each). The V end lost 5 bases, the J end lost 4 bases, and 13 bases lay between the germline ends. Germline V gene lookup returns CDR1 SGHTA and CDR2 FQGNSA. The CDR3 totals 14 residues. CDR3 protein: CASSEQGRSDTQYF. CDR3 DNA: TGTGCCAGCAGCGAGCAGGGGAGGTCAGATACGCAGTATTTT.

This clone was detected ten times or more. Other DNA sequences in the sample encode the same CDR3. The rearrangement uses TRBV7-9 and TRBJ1-2; the D gene is possibly TRBD1 (5 bases). Germline loops: CDR1 SEHNR, CDR2 FQNEAQ (reference sequence). This CDR3 region has 13 residues. Between the trimmed V and J ends, which lost 3 bases and 4 bases, there was a span of 9 bases. The chain's CDR3 is CASSLEGIYGYTF. As DNA, the CDR3 is TGTGCCAGCAGCTTGGAGGGGATCTATGGCTACACCTTC.

As for this clone: The likely explanation is a read error, given a far larger clone one base away. V usage is TRBV28 and J usage is TRBJ1-2; 8 bases match TRBD1. The CDR3 is made up of 15 amino acids. Trimming took 8 bases from V and 10 from J; bases not matched to a gene: 18. Germline CDR1 is MDHEN and CDR2 is SYDVKM. DNA of the CDR3: TGTGCCAGCCGAGGAGCCGGGACAGGACTTGGTGTCTACACCTTC. It codes for CASRGAGTGLGVYTF.

This rearrangement joins TRBV28 to TRBJ2-1; the match to TRBD2 covers 7 bases. After removal of 1 base from V and 6 bases from J, the junction contained 9 bases not matched to a gene. The CDR3 has 16 residues. Germline loops: CDR1 MDHEN, CDR2 SYDVKM. The DNA for the CDR3 is TGTGCCAGCAGTTTATTAGGCGGGAGACGGGTCAATGAGCAGTTCTTC. As protein: CASSLLGGRRVNEQFF.